This T cell receptor beta chain was observed in a study of blood T cells in healthy people across ages. Donation came from healthy Caucasian individuals in Russia who were aged about 6 to 95. A J-beta primer mix and a sample-barcoded 5' primer were used in a second PCR of roughly 6 to 12 cycles. A tag from a template-switch adaptor with 12 random nucleotides marked each cDNA molecule. Each CDR3 protein gets one entry after TCRdb re-called the 5' RACE reads with MiXCR. The table includes about 730,000 distinct CDR3 sequences, roughly 41% detected once. This CDR3 contains 13 residues. The germline V and J ends were trimmed by 2 bases and 11 bases, with 15 bases remaining between them. Germline V lookup: CDR1 SGHNT, CDR2 YENEEA. Regarding this clonotype: Its antigen remains unidentified.

Findings of the study overall: The donors' CMV status was not determined, possibly confounding changes in expanded clonotypes. Diversity estimates drawn from one million T cells were deemed underestimates.

Material for sequencing was blood. The receptor comes from a woman aged 60-75 years in good health. The rearrangement joins TRBV11-3 to TRBJ2-5; D unresolved. CDR3 nucleotides: TGTGCCAGCAGCTTATCCCGGAAAAATGAGCAGTACTTC. Encoded protein: CASSLSRKNEQYF.